Below, 7 T cell receptor beta chains from the same sample are listed, as sequenced in a study of Ad26.COV2.S vaccination and SARS-CoV-2 variants. Documented treatment: some 20 received Ad26.COV2.S at low or high dose, single or two shots; roughly 5 received placebo; per-sample allocation not given. At day 63 after the first vaccine or placebo injection, samples were drawn. Assay used: immunoSEQ multiplex PCR; TCRdb lists only in-frame clones, some missing. The table records 300,000 to 400,000 clones, roughly 86% of them present only once. The material was peripheral blood, obtained in a trial of Ad26.COV2.S vaccine versus placebo. The receptors come from a person aged 18-65 years who received the Ad26.COV2.S COVID-19 vaccine or a placebo.

V and J are TRBV5-1 and TRBJ1-3; TRBD1 is a possible D gene (5 bases). Germline lookup yields CDR1 SGHRS and CDR2 YFSETQ. The CDR3 covers 19 residues. Between the trimmed V and J ends, which lost 0 bases and 0 bases, there was a span of 19 bases. Here the CDR3 DNA reads TGCGCCAGCAGCTTGGATGGGTACAGACAGCGATACTCTGGAAACACCATATATTTT. It yields the protein CASSLDGYRQRYSGNTIYF.

This clone appeared a single time. The rearrangement joins TRBV7-8 to TRBJ2-1; either TRBD1 or TRBD2 may fit D (5 bases each). V shed 8 bases and J shed 1 base, with 15 bases lying between them. The CDR3 is 15 residues long. In germline, CDR1 is SGHVS, CDR2 FQNEAQ. The CDR3 bases are TGTGCCAGCGCCTCAGGGACCCCATCCTACAATGAGCAGTTCTTC. Its translation is CASASGTPSYNEQFF.

The chain carries TRBV25-1 and TRBJ1-1, with TRBD1 matching 7 bases. V dropped 5 bases and J dropped 0; count of bases not matched to a gene: 3. Germline V lookup: CDR1 MGHDK, CDR2 SYGVNS. The length of the CDR3 is 14 residues. The CDR3, as DNA: TGTGCCAGCAGTATGACAGGGCTGAACACTGAAGCTTTCTTT. The encoded protein is CASSMTGLNTEAFF.

The chain couples TRBV4-3 to TRBJ2-1, with 8 bases lining up with TRBD2. V lost 0 bases and J lost 6; bases outside the gene matches: 10. The CDR3 has 17 amino acids. Per the germline V gene, CDR1 is LGHNA and CDR2 is YSLEER. CDR3 region: CASSQDPGLVSPNEQFF. The CDR3 DNA sequence: TGCGCCAGCAGCCAAGATCCGGGACTAGTCTCCCCCAATGAGCAGTTCTTC.

This sequence joins TRBV5-4 and TRBJ2-7, with D tentatively TRBD2 (5 bases). The CDR3 loop spans 16 amino acids. Germline V gene sequence: CDR1 SGHNT, CDR2 YYREEE (reference sequence). Trimming removed 4 bases at V and 9 bases at J, with 26 bases between. The CDR3 reads CASSPGRGRPTLVQYF. In DNA, the CDR3 is TGTGCCAGCAGCCCAGGCCGGGGAAGACCGACCTTAGTGCAGTACTTC.

V gene TRBV11-2 combines with J gene TRBJ2-3; D uncertain. Trimming pared 1 base from V and 4 bases from J, leaving 12 bases between. Per germline, CDR1 SGHAT and CDR2 FQNNGV. This CDR3 has 15 residues. Here the CDR3 DNA reads TGTGCCAGCAGCTTAGTCTCTGGGTATCCAGATACGCAGTATTTT. Amino acid sequence: CASSLVSGYPDTQYF. Full variable domain (outside the CDR3, taken from reference TRBV11-2 and TRBJ2-3): EAGVAQSPRYKIIEKRQSVAFWCNPISGHATLYWYQQILGQGPKLLIQFQNNGVVDDSQLPKDRFSAERLKGVDSTLKIQPAKLEDSAVYLCASSLVSGYPDTQYFGPGTRLTVL.

A few counts support this clone. The V gene is TRBV3-1 (or the pseudogene TRBV3-2), the J gene TRBJ1-1; D gene uncertain. Germline assignment: CDR1 LGHDT and CDR2 YNNKEL (reference sequence). V lost 3 bases and J lost 3, with 17 bases in between. This CDR3 region has 16 residues. The CDR3 loop reads CASSQPQPPWDTEAFF. The CDR3 region has the DNA TGTGCCAGCAGCCAGCCCCAACCCCCCTGGGACACTGAAGCTTTCTTT.